The clone carrying this T cell receptor (beta chain) was found many times. These data come from a study of T cells in Graves' hyperthyroidism and ophthalmopathy. The source material, RNA transcripts, was used to amplify TCR beta CDR3 regions. A first-round RT-PCR of the TCR CDR3 used the HTBI primer set. TCRdb reanalysed the multiplex PCR reads using MiXCR and keeps one entry per CDR3 protein. Here the sample spans 700,000 or so distinct CDR3 sequences, 16% being singletons. Patients were excluded because of uncontrolled infection, other autoimmune disease, pregnancy or lactation. The junction had 12 bases not matched to a gene; V was cut back by 6 bases and J by 8 bases. Germline V lookup: CDR1 MNHEY, CDR2 SMNVEV (reference sequence). The CDR3 length is 15 residues.

The gene calls are TRBV27 and TRBJ2-1; 8 bases agree with TRBD2. The clonotype comes from a man aged 18 to 29 with Graves' hyperthyroidism. The sequenced sample consisted of blood. The CDR3 here is CASRTGTRGPYEQFF. As DNA, the CDR3 is TGTGCCAGCAGGACCGGGACTAGGGGACCCTATGAGCAGTTCTTC.